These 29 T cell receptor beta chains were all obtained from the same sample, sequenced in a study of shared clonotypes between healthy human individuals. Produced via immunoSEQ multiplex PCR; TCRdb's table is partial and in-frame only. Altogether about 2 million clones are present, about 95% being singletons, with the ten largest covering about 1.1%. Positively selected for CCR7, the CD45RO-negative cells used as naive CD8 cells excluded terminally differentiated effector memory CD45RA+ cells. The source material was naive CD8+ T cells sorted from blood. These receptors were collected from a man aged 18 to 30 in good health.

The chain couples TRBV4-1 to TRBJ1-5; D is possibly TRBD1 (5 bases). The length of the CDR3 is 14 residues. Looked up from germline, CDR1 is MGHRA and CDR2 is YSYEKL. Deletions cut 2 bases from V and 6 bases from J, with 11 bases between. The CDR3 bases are TGCGCCAGCAGCCAATCCCAGGGAATTCAGCCCCAGCATTTT. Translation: CASSQSQGIQPQHF.

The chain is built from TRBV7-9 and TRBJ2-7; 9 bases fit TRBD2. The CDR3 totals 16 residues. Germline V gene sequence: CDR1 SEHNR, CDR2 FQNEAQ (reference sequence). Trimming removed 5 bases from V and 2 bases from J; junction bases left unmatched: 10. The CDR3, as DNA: TGTGCCAGCAGCCTTGATAGCGGGGGTCGTACCTACGAGCAGTACTTC. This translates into CASSLDSGGRTYEQYF. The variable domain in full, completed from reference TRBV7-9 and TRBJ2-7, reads DTGVSQNPRHKITKRGQNVTFRCDPISEHNRLYWYRQTLGQGPEFLTYFQNEAQLEKSRLLSDRFSAERPKGSFSTLEIQRTEQGDSAMYLCASSLDSGGRTYEQYFGPGTRLTVT.

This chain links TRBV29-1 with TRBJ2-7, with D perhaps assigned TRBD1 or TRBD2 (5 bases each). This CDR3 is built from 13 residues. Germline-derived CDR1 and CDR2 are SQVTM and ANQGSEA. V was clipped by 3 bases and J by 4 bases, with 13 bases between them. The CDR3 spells CSVDVGVGYEQYF. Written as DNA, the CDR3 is TGCAGCGTTGATGTGGGGGTCGGGTACGAGCAGTACTTC.

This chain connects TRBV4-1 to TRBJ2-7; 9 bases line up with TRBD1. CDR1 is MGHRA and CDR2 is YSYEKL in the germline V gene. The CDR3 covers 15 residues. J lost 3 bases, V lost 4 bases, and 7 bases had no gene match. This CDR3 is CASSPGTGKDYEQYF. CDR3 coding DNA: TGCGCCAGCAGCCCGGGGACAGGGAAAGACTACGAGCAGTACTTC.

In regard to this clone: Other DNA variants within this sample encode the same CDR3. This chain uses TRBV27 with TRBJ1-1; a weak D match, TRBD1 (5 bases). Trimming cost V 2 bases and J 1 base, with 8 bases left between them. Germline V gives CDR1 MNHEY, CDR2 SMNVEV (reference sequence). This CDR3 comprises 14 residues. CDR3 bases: TGTGCCAGCAGTTTACTGGGGGGGAACACTGAAGCTTTCTTT. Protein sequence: CASSLLGGNTEAFF.

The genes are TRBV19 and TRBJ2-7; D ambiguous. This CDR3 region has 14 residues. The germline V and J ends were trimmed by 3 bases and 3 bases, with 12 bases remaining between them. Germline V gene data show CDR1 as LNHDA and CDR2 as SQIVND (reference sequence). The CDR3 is CASSIRVDFYEQYF. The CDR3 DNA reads TGTGCCAGTAGTATCCGGGTAGATTTCTACGAGCAGTACTTC.

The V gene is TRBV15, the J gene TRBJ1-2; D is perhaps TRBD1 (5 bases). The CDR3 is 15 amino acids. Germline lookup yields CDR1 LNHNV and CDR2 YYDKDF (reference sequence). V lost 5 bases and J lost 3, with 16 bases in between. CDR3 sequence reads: CATSYFGTEDYGYTF. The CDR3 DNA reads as TGTGCCACCAGCTACTTTGGGACTGAGGACTATGGCTACACCTTC.

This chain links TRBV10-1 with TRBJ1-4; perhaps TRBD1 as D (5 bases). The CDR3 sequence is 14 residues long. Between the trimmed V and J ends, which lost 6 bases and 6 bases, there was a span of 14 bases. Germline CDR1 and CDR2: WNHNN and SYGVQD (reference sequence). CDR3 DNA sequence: TGCGCCAGCAGCCCGGACTTGGGGGATGAAAAACTGTTTTTT. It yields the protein CASSPDLGDEKLFF.

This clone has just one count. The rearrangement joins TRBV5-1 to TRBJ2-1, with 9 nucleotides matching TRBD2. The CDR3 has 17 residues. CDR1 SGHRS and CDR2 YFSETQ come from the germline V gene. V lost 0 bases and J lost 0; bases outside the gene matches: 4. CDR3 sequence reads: CASSLVAGGPSYNEQFF. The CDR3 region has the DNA TGCGCCAGCAGCTTGGTTGCGGGAGGGCCCTCCTACAATGAGCAGTTCTTC.

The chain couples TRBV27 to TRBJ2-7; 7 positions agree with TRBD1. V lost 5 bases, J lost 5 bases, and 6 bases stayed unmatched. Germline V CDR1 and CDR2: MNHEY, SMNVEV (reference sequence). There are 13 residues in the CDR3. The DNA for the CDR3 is TGTGCCAGCAGTCTAGACAGGGCCGACGAGCAGTACTTC. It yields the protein CASSLDRADEQYF.

The CDR3 reads CASSSDPRGNYTF. The DNA of the CDR3 is TGTGCCAGCAGCTCTGATCCGAGGGGTAACTACACCTTC. The V gene is TRBV7-3, the J gene TRBJ1-2, with D possibly matching TRBD1 (5 bases). Germline V lookup: CDR1 SGHTA, CDR2 FQGTGA. V lost 4 bases, J lost 10 bases, and 16 bases lay in between. The CDR3 is made up of 13 amino acids.

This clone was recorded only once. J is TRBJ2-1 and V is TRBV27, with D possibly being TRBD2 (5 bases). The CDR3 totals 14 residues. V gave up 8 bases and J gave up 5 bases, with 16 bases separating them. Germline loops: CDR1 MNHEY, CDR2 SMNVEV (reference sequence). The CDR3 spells CASRRVGANNEQFF. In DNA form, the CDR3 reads TGTGCCAGCCGCCGAGTGGGAGCTAACAATGAGCAGTTCTTC.

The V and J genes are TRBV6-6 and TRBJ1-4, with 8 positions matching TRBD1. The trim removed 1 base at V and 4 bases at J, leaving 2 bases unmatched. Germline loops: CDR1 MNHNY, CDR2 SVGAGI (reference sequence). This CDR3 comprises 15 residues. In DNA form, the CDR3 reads TGTGCCAGCAGTTACTTGACAGGGGATAATGAAAAACTGTTTTTT. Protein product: CASSYLTGDNEKLFF.

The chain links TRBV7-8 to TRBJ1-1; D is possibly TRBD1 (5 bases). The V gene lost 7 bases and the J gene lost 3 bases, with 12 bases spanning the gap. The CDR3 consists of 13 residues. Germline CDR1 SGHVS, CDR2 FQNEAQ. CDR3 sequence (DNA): TGTGCCAGCAAACGGGGGTTCGACACTGAAGCTTTCTTT. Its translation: CASKRGFDTEAFF.

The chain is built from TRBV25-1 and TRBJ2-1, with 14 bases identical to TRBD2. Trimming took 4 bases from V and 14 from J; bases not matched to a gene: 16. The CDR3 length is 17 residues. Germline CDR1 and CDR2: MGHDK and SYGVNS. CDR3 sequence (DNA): TGTGCCAGCAGTGTCGAAAACCTCGGACTAGCGGGGGGTCTCAAGTTCTTC. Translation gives CASSVENLGLAGGLKFF.

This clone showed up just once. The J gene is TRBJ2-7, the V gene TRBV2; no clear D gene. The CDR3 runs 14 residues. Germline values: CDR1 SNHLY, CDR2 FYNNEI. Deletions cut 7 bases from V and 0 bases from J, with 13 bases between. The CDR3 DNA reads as TGTGCCAGCATCCCGCTGGGCAGCTCCTACGAGCAGTACTTC. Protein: CASIPLGSSYEQYF.

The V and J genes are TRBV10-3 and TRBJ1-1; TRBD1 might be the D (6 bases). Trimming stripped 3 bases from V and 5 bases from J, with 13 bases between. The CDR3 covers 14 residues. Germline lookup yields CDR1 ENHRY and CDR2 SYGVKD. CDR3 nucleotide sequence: TGTGCCATCAGTGACAACGGGGGCCGGACTGAAGCTTTCTTT. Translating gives CAISDNGGRTEAFF.

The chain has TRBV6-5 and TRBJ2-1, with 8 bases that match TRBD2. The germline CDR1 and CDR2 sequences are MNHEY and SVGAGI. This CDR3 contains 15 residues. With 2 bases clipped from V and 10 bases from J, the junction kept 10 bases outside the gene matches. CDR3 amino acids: CASSYASGRAGEQFF. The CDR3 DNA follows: TGTGCCAGCAGTTACGCAAGCGGGAGAGCGGGAGAGCAGTTCTTC.

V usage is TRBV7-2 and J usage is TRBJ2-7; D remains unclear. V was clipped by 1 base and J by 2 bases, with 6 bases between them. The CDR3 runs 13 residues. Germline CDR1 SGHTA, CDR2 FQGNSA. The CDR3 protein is CASSLEVAYEQYF. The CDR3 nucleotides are TGTGCCAGCAGCTTAGAGGTCGCCTACGAGCAGTACTTC.

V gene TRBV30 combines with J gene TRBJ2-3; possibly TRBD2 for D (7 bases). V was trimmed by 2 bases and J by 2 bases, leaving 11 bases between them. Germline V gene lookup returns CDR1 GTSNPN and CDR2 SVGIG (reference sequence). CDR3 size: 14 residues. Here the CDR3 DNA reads TGTGCCTGGAGTCCCGGGGGGCCCACAGATACGCAGTATTTT. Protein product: CAWSPGGPTDTQYF. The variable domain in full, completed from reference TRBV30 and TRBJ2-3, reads SQTIHQWPATLVQPVGSPLSLECTVEGTSNPNLYWYRQAAGRGLQLLFYSVGIGQISSEVPQNLSASRPQDRQFILSSKKLLLSDSGFYLCAWSPGGPTDTQYFGPGTRLTVL.

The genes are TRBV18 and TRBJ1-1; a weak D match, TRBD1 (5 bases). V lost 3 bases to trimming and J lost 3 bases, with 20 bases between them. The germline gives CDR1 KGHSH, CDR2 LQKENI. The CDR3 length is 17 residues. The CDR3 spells CASSPGGREGLDTEAFF. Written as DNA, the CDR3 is TGTGCCAGCTCACCGGGTGGACGGGAGGGGTTGGACACTGAAGCTTTCTTT.

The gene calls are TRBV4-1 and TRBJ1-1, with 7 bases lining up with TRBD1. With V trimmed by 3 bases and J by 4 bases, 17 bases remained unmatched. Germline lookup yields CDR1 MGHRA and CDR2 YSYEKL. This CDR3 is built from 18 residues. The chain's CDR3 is CASSHRQGQAMMGTEAFF. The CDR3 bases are TGCGCCAGCAGCCACAGACAGGGACAAGCTATGATGGGCACTGAAGCTTTCTTT.

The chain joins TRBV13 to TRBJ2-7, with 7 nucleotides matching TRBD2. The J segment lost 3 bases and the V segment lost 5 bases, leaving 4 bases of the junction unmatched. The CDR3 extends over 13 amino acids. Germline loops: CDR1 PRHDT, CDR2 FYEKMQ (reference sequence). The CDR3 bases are TGTGCCAGCAGCCCCGCGGGGGACTACGAGCAGTACTTC. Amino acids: CASSPAGDYEQYF. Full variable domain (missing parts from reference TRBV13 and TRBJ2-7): AAGVIQSPRHLIKEKRETATLKCYPIPRHDTVYWYQQGPGQDPQFLISFYEKMQSDKGSIPDRFSAQQFSDYHSELNMSSLELGDSALYFCASSPAGDYEQYFGPGTRLTVT.

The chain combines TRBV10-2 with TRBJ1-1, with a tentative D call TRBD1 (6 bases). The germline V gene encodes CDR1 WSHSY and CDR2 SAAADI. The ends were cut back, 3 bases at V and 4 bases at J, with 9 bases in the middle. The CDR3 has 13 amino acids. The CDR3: CASSEARGTEAFF. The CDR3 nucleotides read TGCGCCAGCAGTGAAGCCAGGGGCACTGAAGCTTTCTTT.

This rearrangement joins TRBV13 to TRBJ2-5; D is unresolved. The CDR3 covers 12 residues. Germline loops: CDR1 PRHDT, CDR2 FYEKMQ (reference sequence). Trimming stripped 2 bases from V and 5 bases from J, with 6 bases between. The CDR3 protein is CASSLWQETQYF. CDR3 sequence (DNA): TGTGCCAGCAGCTTATGGCAGGAGACCCAGTACTTC.

The CDR3 sequence: CASSLGTSVFYEQYF. In nucleotides, the CDR3 is TGTGCCAGCAGCTTGGGGACTAGCGTTTTCTACGAGCAGTACTTC. The rearrangement joins TRBV5-5 to TRBJ2-7, with TRBD2 matching over 9 bases. The CDR3 totals 15 residues. The V gene's germline CDR1 is SGHKS and CDR2 YYEKEE (reference sequence). The J segment lost 3 bases and the V segment lost 0 bases, leaving 4 bases of the junction unmatched.

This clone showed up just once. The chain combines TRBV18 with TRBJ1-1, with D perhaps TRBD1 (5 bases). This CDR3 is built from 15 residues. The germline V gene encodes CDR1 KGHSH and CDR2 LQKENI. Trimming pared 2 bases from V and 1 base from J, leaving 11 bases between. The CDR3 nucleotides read TGTGCCAGCTCACCAATCGACAGCCCGAACACTGAAGCTTTCTTT. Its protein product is CASSPIDSPNTEAFF.

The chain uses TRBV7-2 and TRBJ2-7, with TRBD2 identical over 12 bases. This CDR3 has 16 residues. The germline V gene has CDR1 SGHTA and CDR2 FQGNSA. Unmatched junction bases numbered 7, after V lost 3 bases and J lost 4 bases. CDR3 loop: CASSFDPGLAGYEQYF. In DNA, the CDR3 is TGTGCCAGCAGCTTCGATCCGGGACTAGCGGGTTACGAGCAGTACTTC.

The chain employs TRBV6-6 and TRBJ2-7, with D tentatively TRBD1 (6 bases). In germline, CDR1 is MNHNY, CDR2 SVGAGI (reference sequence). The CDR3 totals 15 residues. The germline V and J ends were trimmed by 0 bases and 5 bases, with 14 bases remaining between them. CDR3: CASSYSGGKSDEQYF. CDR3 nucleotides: TGTGCCAGCAGTTACTCAGGGGGTAAGAGCGACGAGCAGTACTTC.